This T cell receptor beta chain was recorded in a study of blood T cell repertoires in COVID-19. TCRdb keeps only in-frame clones here, not all; method: immunoSEQ multiplex PCR. The sample yields 140,000 to 150,000 clones, more than 75% seen once. The CDR3 has 15 residues. V was shortened by 4 bases and J by 5 bases, with 15 bases between the two germline ends. Germline CDR1 LGHDT, CDR2 YNNKEL (reference sequence). This TCR came from a man in his 60s with acute or convalescent COVID-19. The gene calls are TRBV3-1 (or the pseudogene TRBV3-2) and TRBJ2-1; perhaps TRBD1 as D (5 bases). Material for sequencing was peripheral blood. For the CDR3, the DNA is TGTGCCAGCAGCCCCCGACATAAAGGGGACAATGAGCAGTTCTTC. Its translation: CASSPRHKGDNEQFF.